The present T cell receptor beta chain was sequenced within a study of cytomegalovirus exposure and HLA in healthy donors (dated by TCRdb to 2017 to 2019). Some background on the complete study: According to a later analysis, one platform produced both the approximately 110 validation repertoires and the 670 or so repertoires of the first cohort. The study aimed to test whether cataloging public T cell receptors could reveal signatures of past pathogen exposure. A separate validation cohort of approximately 120 different subjects was used in addition to the roughly 670-subject first cohort. The study combined high-throughput TCR immunosequencing, statistical association of individual TCRs with disease status, and machine learning to predict cytomegalovirus infection status.

Donors formed part of the validation cohort, which comprised fewer than 150 subjects and was distinct from the first cohort of under 750 subjects. Results the study describes overall, beyond this receptor: A later analysis had no HLA typing for the validation cohort, so co-occurrence there was scored across all 120 repertoires. Most TCR sequences were observed very rarely across donors, whereas some public TCRs were present in many individuals. A total of roughly 160 TCR beta chains were listed by the study as associated with cytomegalovirus. In both the original and validation cohorts, the classifier was reported to diagnose cytomegalovirus status with high specificity and sensitivity. The authors suggested that the approach could potentially be generalized to other disease states and immunological phenotypes. Of the cluster scores, 85% to 95% were above 0 in a later analysis, which found that TCRs clustered in the first cohort also tended to co-occur in the roughly 130 validation repertoires. In vitro tests confirmed that a few of the cytomegalovirus-associated TCR beta chains recognize cytomegalovirus antigens.

CDR1 is given as MNHEY and CDR2 as SMNVEV, both from the germline V gene (reference sequence). Trimmed from V: 0 bases; trimmed from J: 4 bases; junction bases lacking a gene match: 5. The CDR3, from cysteine to phenylalanine, totals 16 residues. Of the read, only the CDR3 DNA is kept; its 48 bases are in frame from base 1. About this clone: No cognate antigen has been identified for it. Per-base quality was not reported, and no clone a single base away is much larger than it.

Receptor amplification or capture employed the immunoSEQ multiplex PCR assay. Processing in the source paper ran as follows. To diagnose cytomegalovirus status from the catalog of TCR beta chain sequences, a statistical classification framework was built. TCRdb mirrors the immuneACCESS table, restricted to in-frame sequences. Some clones are absent from its copies; in checked studies, under half trace to an unresolved V gene, and the reason for the others is unknown. V and J calls and clone size are copied from that table; D and trimming were computed from the DNA. The sample table contains some 210,000 clones; only one count was recorded for roughly 84% of them. Roughly 2% of the sample is taken by the ten largest.

Source material: PBMCs. The clonotype comes from a woman under 30 in good health and CMV-seropositive. This sequence uses TRBV27 and TRBJ2-3; TRBD2 agrees with 9 junctional bases. The DNA is TGTGCCAGCAGTTTATCGGGACTAGCTGCCGCAGATACGCAGTATTTT. This gives the protein CASSLSGLAAADTQYF.